The 18 T cell receptor beta chains below all came from one sample that was sequenced in a study of blood T cell repertoires in COVID-19. Using immunoSEQ multiplex PCR, the repertoire was profiled, and TCRdb retains in-frame clones only, with some absent. The repertoire holds 130,000 to 150,000 clones, with approximately 80% as singletons. What was sequenced was peripheral blood. These receptors originate from a man aged 65-85 years who had recovered from COVID-19.

J is TRBJ2-7 and V is TRBV15, with 9 nucleotides matching TRBD1. Germline CDR1 reads LNHNV; CDR2 reads YYDKDF (reference sequence). The CDR3 runs to 14 residues. The trim removed 3 bases at V and 6 bases at J, leaving 6 bases unmatched. The CDR3: CATSSQQGAVEQYF. CDR3 nucleotides: TGTGCCACCAGCAGCCAACAGGGGGCTGTCGAGCAGTACTTC.

This chain connects TRBV30 to TRBJ1-1; tentatively, D is TRBD1 (6 bases). CDR1 is GTSNPN and CDR2 is SVGIG in the germline V gene (reference sequence). The CDR3 has 13 residues. V lost 4 bases and J lost 3, with 12 bases in between. CDR3 region: CAWNLGGDTEAFF. For the CDR3, the DNA is TGTGCCTGGAACTTAGGGGGGGACACTGAAGCTTTCTTT.

This clone was seen a few times. Here the CDR3 reads CASSLSGADGYTF. Written as DNA, the CDR3 is TGTGCCAGCAGCCTTAGCGGGGCGGATGGCTACACCTTC. The chain employs TRBV12-3 or TRBV12-4 and TRBJ1-2; D may be TRBD1 (5 bases). Trimming removed 6 bases at V and 6 bases at J, with 14 bases between. This CDR3 comprises 13 residues.

This chain connects TRBV27 to TRBJ2-1, with TRBD2 matching over 8 bases. This CDR3 is 15 amino acids long. From germline, CDR1 is MNHEY and CDR2 SMNVEV (reference sequence). The V and J ends lost 2 bases and 7 bases, in that order; junction bases with no gene match: 7. CDR3 in amino acids: CASSLVAGGGNEQFF. In DNA, the CDR3 is TGTGCCAGCAGTTTAGTTGCGGGAGGCGGGAATGAGCAGTTCTTC.

The chain carries TRBV6-2 or TRBV6-3 and TRBJ2-3, with D possibly being TRBD2 (6 bases). Trimming left V 6 bases short and J 0 bases short, with 13 bases between. Germline CDR1 reads MNHEY; CDR2 reads SVGEGT. The CDR3 runs 15 residues. The CDR3 reads CASSFGAGSTDTQYF. DNA of the CDR3: TGTGCCAGCAGCTTTGGGGCGGGGAGCACAGATACGCAGTATTTT.

The chain joins TRBV6-1 to TRBJ2-5, with D uncertain. V lost 6 bases, J lost 5 bases, and 10 bases lay in between. Per germline, CDR1 MNHNS and CDR2 SASEGT. The CDR3 sequence is 12 residues long. CDR3 loop: CASSRLEETQYF. The CDR3 nucleotides read TGTGCCAGCAGCCGACTCGAGGAGACCCAGTACTTC.

V gene TRBV4-1 combines with J gene TRBJ2-7; 9 bases agree with TRBD1. Germline-derived CDR1 and CDR2 are MGHRA and YSYEKL. This CDR3 contains 14 residues. V was pared by 4 bases and J by 7 bases, with 8 bases of the junction left unmatched. This chain's CDR3 is CASSRDRVVGEQYF. DNA of the CDR3: TGCGCCAGCAGCCGGGACAGGGTCGTCGGGGAGCAGTACTTC.

The chain is built from TRBV7-8 and TRBJ1-1; D may be TRBD1 (5 bases). The CDR3 has 15 residues. Germline assignment: CDR1 SGHVS and CDR2 FQNEAQ. V dropped 7 bases and J dropped 1 base, with 16 bases sitting between them. CDR3 sequence (DNA): TGTGCCAGCACTCGACGGGGGGAAGGGAACACTGAAGCTTTCTTT. It codes for CASTRRGEGNTEAFF. Together with reference TRBV7-8 and TRBJ1-1, the CDR3 gives the full variable domain: GAGVSQSPRYKVAKRGQDVALRCDPISGHVSLFWYQQALGQGPEFLTYFQNEAQLDKSGLPSDRFFAERPEGSVSTLKIQRTQQEDSAVYLCASTRRGEGNTEAFFGQGTRLTVV.

This rearrangement joins TRBV11-2 to TRBJ1-2; D is ambiguous. CDR1 SGHAT and CDR2 FQNNGV come from the germline V gene. Trimming pared 4 bases from V and 4 bases from J, leaving 19 bases between. This CDR3 contains 16 residues. Here the CDR3 DNA reads TGTGCCAGCAGCTCACTCCGGGGATTGCGGGGCTATGGCTACACCTTC. It codes for CASSSLRGLRGYGYTF.

The chain combines TRBV7-9 with TRBJ2-1; tentative D call: TRBD2 (6 bases). Germline V lookup: CDR1 SEHNR, CDR2 FQNEAQ (reference sequence). V was cut by 3 bases and J by 9 bases, with 9 bases left in between. The CDR3 runs to 12 residues. The chain's CDR3 is CASSLGGSEQFF. CDR3 DNA sequence: TGTGCCAGCAGCTTGGGGGGAAGTGAGCAGTTCTTC.

This chain uses TRBV27 with TRBJ1-1, with 8 bases aligning to TRBD1. The CDR3 runs to 15 residues. Trimming at V came to 6 bases and at J to 4 bases, leaving 10 bases not matched to a gene. Germline CDR1 reads MNHEY; CDR2 reads SMNVEV (reference sequence). The CDR3 DNA follows: TGTGCCAGCAGAATATTCTCAGGGGGCCGCACTGAAGCTTTCTTT. Protein product: CASRIFSGGRTEAFF.

The V gene is TRBV29-1, the J gene TRBJ2-7; TRBD2 matches at 9 bases. CDR3 length: 13 amino acids. The germline gives CDR1 SQVTM, CDR2 ANQGSEA. V was clipped by 4 bases and J by 1 base; unmatched bases: 2. In nucleotides, the CDR3 is TGCAGCGTTGGACTAGCGGAATCCTACGAGCAGTACTTC. It yields the protein CSVGLAESYEQYF.

The chain couples TRBV7-9 to TRBJ1-4; perhaps TRBD1 as D (6 bases). The V gene lost 4 bases and the J gene lost 8 bases, with 17 bases spanning the gap. Germline V gene sequence: CDR1 SEHNR, CDR2 FQNEAQ (reference sequence). The CDR3 is 15 residues long. CDR3 in amino acids: CASSSSTGPNEKLFF. DNA of the CDR3: TGTGCCAGCAGCTCGTCAACAGGGCCAAACGAAAAACTGTTTTTT.

The chain combines TRBV2 with TRBJ1-1, with a tentative D call TRBD1 (5 bases). The germline V gene encodes CDR1 SNHLY and CDR2 FYNNEI. V was trimmed by 11 bases and J by 5 bases, leaving 18 bases between them. CDR3 size: 13 residues. The CDR3 DNA reads TGTGCCGGGGGGAGCAATCGAAATACTGAAGCTTTCTTT. It yields the protein CAGGSNRNTEAFF.

The rearrangement joins TRBV27 to TRBJ2-7; maybe TRBD2 (6 bases). Germline loops: CDR1 MNHEY, CDR2 SMNVEV (reference sequence). The CDR3 covers 15 residues. The germline V and J ends were trimmed by 8 bases and 0 bases, with 17 bases remaining between them. For the CDR3, the DNA is TGTGCCAGCTCCCGCGACGGGACTTCCTCCTACGAGCAGTACTTC. This codes for CASSRDGTSSYEQYF.

The rearrangement uses TRBV25-1 and TRBJ1-2; 9 bases fit TRBD1. The CDR3 loop spans 16 amino acids. J lost 13 bases, V lost 2 bases, and 17 bases had no gene match. Per the germline V gene, CDR1 is MGHDK and CDR2 is SYGVNS. The CDR3 nucleotides are TGTGCCAGCAGTGAACCCGGGACAGGGACCCTAAAGAGTCTCACCTTC. This translates into CASSEPGTGTLKSLTF.

The gene calls are TRBV7-2 and TRBJ2-4; 8 positions agree with TRBD2. The CDR3 sequence is 16 residues long. The trim removed 2 bases at V and 7 bases at J, leaving 10 bases unmatched. CDR1 is SGHTA and CDR2 is FQGNSA in the germline V gene. For the CDR3, the DNA is TGTGCCAGCAGCTTAATCCCCGGGACTAGTATCAACATTCAGTACTTC. Protein: CASSLIPGTSINIQYF.

There are a few counts of this clone. J is TRBJ1-1 and V is TRBV14; D unclear. This CDR3 contains 13 residues. V lost 3 bases and J 0 bases, leaving 5 bases between the germline ends. Germline CDR1 and CDR2: SGHDN and FVKESK. The DNA of the CDR3 is TGTGCCAGCAGCCACTCCTTGAACACTGAAGCTTTCTTT. It yields the protein CASSHSLNTEAFF.